The T cell receptor beta chain under discussion was sequenced for a study of radiation and T cells in renal cell carcinoma. Germline lookup yields CDR1 SGHTA and CDR2 FQGNSA. V was cut by 3 bases and J by 0 bases, with 11 bases left in between. The CDR3 runs 16 residues. The sample's time point: blood 4 weeks post-SBRT, at nephrectomy. As to treatment: 15 Gy SBRT to primary tumor, nephrectomy 4 weeks later. Nephrectomy followed 15 Gy stereotactic body radiation by 4 weeks. Profiled with immunoSEQ multiplex PCR; TCRdb holds only in-frame clones, not every one. The data show approximately 150,000 clones, 70% to 90% seen once.

The TCR was taken from a woman aged 45 to 65 with renal cell carcinoma. Specimen: blood, collected from a patient whose treatment included radiotherapy and nephrectomy. This chain joins TRBV7-2 and TRBJ1-4; D may be TRBD1 (5 bases). The CDR3 sequence is CASSFSGGATNEKLFF. CDR3 DNA sequence: TGTGCCAGCAGCTTCAGTGGGGGGGCAACTAATGAAAAACTGTTTTTT. The full variable domain, its missing parts supplied by reference TRBV7-2 and TRBJ1-4, is GAGVSQSPSNKVTEKGKDVELRCDPISGHTALYWYRQSLGQGLEFLIYFQGNSAPDKSGLPSDRFSAERTGGSVSTLTIQRTQQEDSAVYLCASSFSGGATNEKLFFGSGTQLSVL.